Detailed here is one T cell receptor (beta chain). Antigen unknown. These data are taken from a study of vaccination and CD4 T cells after COVID-19. Looking at the study overall: Between diagnosis and the drawing of post-COVID samples lay a median roughly 91 days (range 35 to 161). Cultures serving as controls received a peptide pool (CEFX or HIV-1 Nef) or no peptide.

Treatment denoted: roughly 10-day PBMC culture with coronavirus spike peptide pools or control peptides (ViraFEST assay). Cells were cultured for less than eleven days, and then CD4+ T cells were isolated by negative selection. Cultured CD4+ T cells had their DNA profiled by the Oncomine TCR Beta short-read assay. TCRdb ran MiXCR on the PCR reads and lists one entry per CDR3 protein. Seen here are fewer than 20,000 distinct CDR3 sequences, around 56% observed once, and the top ten hold approximately 8%. Sequencing was done on a sample of CD4+ T cells from blood, cultured in vitro. The source is a human donor who had recovered from COVID-19.

CDR3 nucleotides: TGTGCCAGCAGCTTGTCTGGACAGAAAGAGACCCAGTACTTC. As protein: CASSLSGQKETQYF. The chain has TRBV5-4 and TRBJ2-5; a weak D match, TRBD1 (6 bases). The V gene lost 1 base and the J gene lost 3 bases, with 10 bases spanning the gap. Germline V gene data show CDR1 as SGHNT and CDR2 as YYREEE (reference sequence). The CDR3 covers 14 residues.